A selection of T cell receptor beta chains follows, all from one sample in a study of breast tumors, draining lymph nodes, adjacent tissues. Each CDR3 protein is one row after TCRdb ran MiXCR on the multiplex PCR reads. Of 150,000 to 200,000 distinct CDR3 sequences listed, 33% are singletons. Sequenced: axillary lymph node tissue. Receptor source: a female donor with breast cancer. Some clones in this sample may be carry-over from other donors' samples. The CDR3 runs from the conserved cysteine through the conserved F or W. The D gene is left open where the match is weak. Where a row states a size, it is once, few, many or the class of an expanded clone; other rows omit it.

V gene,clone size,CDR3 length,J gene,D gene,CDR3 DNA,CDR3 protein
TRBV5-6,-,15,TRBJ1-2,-,TGTGCCAGCAGCTTGTGGGGGGAAAGAGGGTATGGCTACACCTTC,CASSLWGERGYGYTF
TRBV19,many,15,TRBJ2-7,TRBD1,TGTGCCAGTAGTGCGGGACAGGGCGCCGCCTACGAGCAGTACTTC,CASSAGQGAAYEQYF
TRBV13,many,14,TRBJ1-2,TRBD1,TGTGCCAGCAGCCCAGGGACAGGGCAGGATGGCTACACCTTC,CASSPGTGQDGYTF
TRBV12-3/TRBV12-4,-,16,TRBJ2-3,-,TGTGCCAGCAGCCGGGCACTAGTCGCGAGCACAGATACGCGGTATTTT,CASSRALVASTDTRYF
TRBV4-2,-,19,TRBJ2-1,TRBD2,TGTGCCAGCAGCCAAGATCGGAGGACTAGCGGGGGGGTCGTCGATGGGCAGTTCTTC,CASSQDRRTSGGVVDGQFF
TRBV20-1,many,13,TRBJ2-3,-,TGCAGTGCTAGAGGGGGAAGCACAGATACGCAGTATTTT,CSARGGSTDTQYF
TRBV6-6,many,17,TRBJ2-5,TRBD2,TGTGCCAGCAGTTACTTGTTGTCTAGCGGGGCGGGGGAGACCCAGTACTTC,CASSYLLSSGAGETQYF
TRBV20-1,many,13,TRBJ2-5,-,TGCAGTGCTAGTCAGTTCGGGAAAGAGACCCAGTACTTC,CSASQFGKETQYF
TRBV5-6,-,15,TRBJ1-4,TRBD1,TGTGCCAGCAGCGTAAACAGGGGAATTGATGAAAAACTGTTTTTT,CASSVNRGIDEKLFF
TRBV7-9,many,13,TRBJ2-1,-,TGTGCCAGCAGCTTAGCTCCATACAATGAGCAGTTCTTC,CASSLAPYNEQFF
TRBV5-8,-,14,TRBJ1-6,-,TGTGCCAGCAACAACAGAGGCCTGGAAACACCCCTCCACTTT,CASNNRGLETPLHF
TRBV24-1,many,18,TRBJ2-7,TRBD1,TGTGCCACCAGTGATTGGCGACCCCTGACAGGGGTGGTCTACGAGCAGTACTTC,CATSDWRPLTGVVYEQYF
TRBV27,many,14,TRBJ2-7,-,TGTGCCAGCAGCCCGGATATTACCGCGTACGAGCAGTACTTC,CASSPDITAYEQYF
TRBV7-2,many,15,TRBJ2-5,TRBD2,TGTGCCAGCAGCCCCGGCGGGGGGGGCGGGGAGACCCAGTACTTC,CASSPGGGGGETQYF
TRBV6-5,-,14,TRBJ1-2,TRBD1,TGTGCCAGCAGCCAACGGACAGGGATGAATGGCTACACCTTC,CASSQRTGMNGYTF
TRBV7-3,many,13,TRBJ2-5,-,TGTGCCAGCAGCTTAATCGTTCAAGAGACCCAGTACTTC,CASSLIVQETQYF
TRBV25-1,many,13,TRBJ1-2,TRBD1,TGTGCCAGCAGTGATCAGGGGGGGTATGGCTACACCTTC,CASSDQGGYGYTF
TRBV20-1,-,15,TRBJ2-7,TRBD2,TGCAGTGCTACCGGGGAAGCGGGAGGGCCTCCGGAGCAGTACTTC,CSATGEAGGPPEQYF
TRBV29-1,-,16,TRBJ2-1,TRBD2,TGCAGCGTTGTGCTAGCGGGGGGGCCCTCGTACAATGAGCAGTTCTTC,CSVVLAGGPSYNEQFF
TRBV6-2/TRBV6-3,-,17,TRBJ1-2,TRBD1,TGTGCCAGCAGTTACGACGGAGGGACAGGGATATATCATGGCTACACCTTC,CASSYDGGTGIYHGYTF
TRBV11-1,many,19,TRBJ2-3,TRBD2,TGTGCCAGCAGCGACCGTCGGACTAGCGGGGGGAGATTCACAGATACGCAGTATTTT,CASSDRRTSGGRFTDTQYF
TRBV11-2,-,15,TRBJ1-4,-,TGTGCCAGCAGCTTAAAAAGGGGAATTGATGAAAAACTGTTTTTT,CASSLKRGIDEKLFF
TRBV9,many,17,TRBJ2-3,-,TGTGCCAGCAGCCCCCAGGGGGGGCGGGGGGGCACAGATACGCAGTATTTT,CASSPQGGRGGTDTQYF
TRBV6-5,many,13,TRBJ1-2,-,TGTGCCACGGCACTCGGGACAACCTATGGCTACACCTTC,CATALGTTYGYTF
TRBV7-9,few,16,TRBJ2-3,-,TGTGCCAGCAGCTTGGGGGGAGCCCTCACCGGAGATACGCAGTATTTT,CASSLGGALTGDTQYF
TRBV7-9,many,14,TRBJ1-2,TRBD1,TGTGCCAGCAGCTTTGGACAGGAGGTTTATGGCTACACCTTC,CASSFGQEVYGYTF
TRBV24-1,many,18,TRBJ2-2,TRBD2,TGTGCCACCAGTGATTTGCGCGGGGGGCCTGCCAACACCGGGGAGCTGTTTTTT,CATSDLRGGPANTGELFF
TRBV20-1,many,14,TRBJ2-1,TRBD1,TGCAGTGCTAACCCAGGGGGCCGAAGGGATGAGCAGTTCTTC,CSANPGGRRDEQFF
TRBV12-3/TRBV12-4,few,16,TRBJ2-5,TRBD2,TGTGCCAGCAGATCCGGAACTAGCGGGGGCCAAGAGACCCAGTACTTC,CASRSGTSGGQETQYF
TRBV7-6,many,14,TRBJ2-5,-,TGTGCCAGCACCCCCGACGGGGGTCCGGAGACCCAGTACTTC,CASTPDGGPETQYF
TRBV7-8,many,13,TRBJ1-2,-,TGTGCCAGCAGCTCTGGAGGCGCCAATGGCTACACCTTC,CASSSGGANGYTF
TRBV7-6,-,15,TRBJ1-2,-,TGTGCCAGCAGCGAAGTTGACAGTTCTAACTATGGCTACCCCTTC,CASSEVDSSNYGYPF
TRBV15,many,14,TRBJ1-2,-,TGTGCCACCAGCAGAGCTCAGGACCACTATGGCTACACCTTC,CATSRAQDHYGYTF
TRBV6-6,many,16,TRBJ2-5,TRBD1,TGTGCCAGCAGTCACCTCCGGGACAGAGACCAAGAGACCCAGTACTTC,CASSHLRDRDQETQYF
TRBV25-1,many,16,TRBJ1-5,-,TGTGCCAGCAGTCCTCGGGGGGAGGGGAGTAGTCAGCCCCAGCATTTT,CASSPRGEGSSQPQHF
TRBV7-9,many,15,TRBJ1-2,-,TGTGCCAGCAGCTTAGCCGTGGACAGTTCGTATGGCTACCCCTTC,CASSLAVDSSYGYPF
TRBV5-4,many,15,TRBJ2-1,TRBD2,TGTGCCAGCACCGGACTAGCGGGAGGAGGGAATGAGCAGTTCTTC,CASTGLAGGGNEQFF
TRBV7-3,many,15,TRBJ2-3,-,TGTGCCAGCAGCTTAACTGGCCCCCCAATTGATACGCAGTATTTT,CASSLTGPPIDTQYF
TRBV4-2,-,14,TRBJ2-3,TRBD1,TGTGCCAGCAGCTTCGGACAGGGTCCAGATACGCGGTATTTT,CASSFGQGPDTRYF
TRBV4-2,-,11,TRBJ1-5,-,TGTGCCAGCAGCCAGGATCAGCCCCGGCATTTT,CASSQDQPRHF